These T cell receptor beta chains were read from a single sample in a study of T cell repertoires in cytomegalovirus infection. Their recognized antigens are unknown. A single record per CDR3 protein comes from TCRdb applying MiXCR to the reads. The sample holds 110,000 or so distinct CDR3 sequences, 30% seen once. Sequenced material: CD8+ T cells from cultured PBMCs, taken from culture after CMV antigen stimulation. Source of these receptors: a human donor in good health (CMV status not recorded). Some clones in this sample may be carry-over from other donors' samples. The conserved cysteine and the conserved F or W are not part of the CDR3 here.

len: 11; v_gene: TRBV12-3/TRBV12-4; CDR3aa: ASRTTGFYGYT
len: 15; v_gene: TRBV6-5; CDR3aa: ASSYSRSGTGEDGYT
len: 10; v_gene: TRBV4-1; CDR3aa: ASSHGLGEQF
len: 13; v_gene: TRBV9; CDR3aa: ASSGTGEGNQPQH
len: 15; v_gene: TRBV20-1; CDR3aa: SAPNLDRRLSTDTQY
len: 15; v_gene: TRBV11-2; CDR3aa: ASSLNPYDRGTGELF
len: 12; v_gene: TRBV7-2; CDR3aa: ASSPDTTNEKLF
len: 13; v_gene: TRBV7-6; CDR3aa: ASSPSGAGNNEQF
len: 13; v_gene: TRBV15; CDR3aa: ATSSSDYGDNEQF
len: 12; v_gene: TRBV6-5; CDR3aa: ASSYSSGVYEQY
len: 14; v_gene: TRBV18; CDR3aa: ASSPQGQGGADTQY